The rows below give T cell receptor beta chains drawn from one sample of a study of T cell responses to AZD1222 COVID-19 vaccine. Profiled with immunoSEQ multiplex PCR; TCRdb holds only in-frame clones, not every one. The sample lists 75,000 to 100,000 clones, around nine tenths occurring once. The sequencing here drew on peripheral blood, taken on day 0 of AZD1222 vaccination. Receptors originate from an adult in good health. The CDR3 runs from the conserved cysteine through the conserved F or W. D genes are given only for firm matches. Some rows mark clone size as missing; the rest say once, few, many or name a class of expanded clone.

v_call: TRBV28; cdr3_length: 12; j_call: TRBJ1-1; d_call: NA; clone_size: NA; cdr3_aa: CASSWRNTEAFF; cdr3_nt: TGTGCCAGCAGTTGGAGGAACACTGAAGCTTTCTTT
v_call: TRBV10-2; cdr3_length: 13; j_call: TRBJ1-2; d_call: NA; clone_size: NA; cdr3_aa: CASSESFLDGYTF; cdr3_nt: TGCGCCAGCAGTGAGTCTTTCCTCGACGGCTACACCTTC
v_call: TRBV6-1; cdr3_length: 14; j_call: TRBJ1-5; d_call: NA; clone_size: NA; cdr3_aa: CASSVAGPGQPQHF; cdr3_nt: TGTGCCAGCAGTGTAGCAGGGCCCGGTCAGCCCCAGCATTTT
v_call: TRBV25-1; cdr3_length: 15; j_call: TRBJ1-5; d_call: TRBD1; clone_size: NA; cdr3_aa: CASSGVGGPNQPQHF; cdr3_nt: TGTGCCAGCAGTGGCGTAGGGGGCCCCAATCAGCCCCAGCATTTT
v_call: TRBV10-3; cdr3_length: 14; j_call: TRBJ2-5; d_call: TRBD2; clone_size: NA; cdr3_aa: CAISVAGVGETQYF; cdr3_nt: TGTGCCATCAGTGTAGCGGGAGTAGGAGAGACCCAGTACTTC
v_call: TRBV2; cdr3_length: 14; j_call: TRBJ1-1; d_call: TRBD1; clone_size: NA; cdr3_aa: CATKLDRGRAEAFF; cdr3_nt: TGTGCCACCAAACTCGACAGGGGAAGGGCTGAAGCTTTCTTT
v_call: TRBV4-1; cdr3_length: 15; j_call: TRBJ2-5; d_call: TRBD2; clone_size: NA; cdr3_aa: CASSQLAGVVETQYF; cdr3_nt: TGCGCCAGCAGCCAGCTAGCGGGAGTCGTAGAGACCCAGTACTTC
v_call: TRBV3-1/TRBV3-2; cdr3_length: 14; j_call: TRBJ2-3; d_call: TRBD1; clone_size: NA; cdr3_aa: CASSETGGPDTQYF; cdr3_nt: TGTGCCAGCAGCGAGACAGGGGGACCAGATACGCAGTATTTT
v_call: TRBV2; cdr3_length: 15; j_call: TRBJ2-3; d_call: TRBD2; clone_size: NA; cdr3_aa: CAVTLAGRVTDTQYF; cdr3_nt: TGTGCCGTGACCTTAGCGGGAAGGGTAACAGATACGCAGTATTTT
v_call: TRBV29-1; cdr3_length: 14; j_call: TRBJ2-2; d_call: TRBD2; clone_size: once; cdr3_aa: CSVGSGSNTGELFF; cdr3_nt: TGCAGCGTTGGTAGCGGGAGTAACACCGGGGAGCTGTTTTTT
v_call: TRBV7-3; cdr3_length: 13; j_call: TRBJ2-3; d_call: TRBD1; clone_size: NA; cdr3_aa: CASSTTGADTQYF; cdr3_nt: TGTGCCAGCAGCACAACAGGGGCAGATACGCAGTATTTT
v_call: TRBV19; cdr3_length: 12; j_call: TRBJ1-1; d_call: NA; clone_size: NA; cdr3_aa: CASSKGSTEAFF; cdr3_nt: TGTGCCAGTAGTAAGGGCAGCACTGAAGCTTTCTTT
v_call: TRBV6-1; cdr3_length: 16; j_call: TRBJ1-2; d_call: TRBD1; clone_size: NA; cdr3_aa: CASSAYRGQTNYGYTF; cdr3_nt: TGTGCCAGCAGTGCCTACCGGGGACAGACAAACTATGGCTACACCTTC
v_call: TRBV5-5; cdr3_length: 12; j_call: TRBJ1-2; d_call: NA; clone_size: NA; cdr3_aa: CASSQGENGYTF; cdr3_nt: TGTGCCAGCAGCCAAGGGGAAAATGGCTACACCTTC
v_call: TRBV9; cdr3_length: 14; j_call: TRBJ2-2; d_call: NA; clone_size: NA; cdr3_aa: CASSVWGDAGELFF; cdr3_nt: TGTGCCAGCAGCGTCTGGGGGGACGCCGGGGAGCTGTTTTTT
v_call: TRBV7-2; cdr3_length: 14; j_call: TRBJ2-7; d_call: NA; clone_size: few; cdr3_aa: CASSLAAGIYEQYF; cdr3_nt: TGTGCCAGCAGCTTAGCCGCAGGGATATACGAGCAGTACTTC
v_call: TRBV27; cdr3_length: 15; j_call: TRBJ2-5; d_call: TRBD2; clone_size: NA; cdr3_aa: CASSSLAGGRETQYF; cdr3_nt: TGTGCCAGCAGTTCTCTAGCGGGAGGAAGGGAGACCCAGTACTTC
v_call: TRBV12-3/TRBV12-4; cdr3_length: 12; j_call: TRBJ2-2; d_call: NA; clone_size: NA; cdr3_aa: CASSWGTGELFF; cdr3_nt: TGTGCCAGCAGTTGGGGGACCGGGGAGCTGTTTTTT
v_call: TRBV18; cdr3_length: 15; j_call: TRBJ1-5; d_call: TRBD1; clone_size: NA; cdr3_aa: CASSPTTGGNEPQHF; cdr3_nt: TGTGCCAGCTCACCAACGACAGGGGGGAATGAGCCCCAGCATTTT
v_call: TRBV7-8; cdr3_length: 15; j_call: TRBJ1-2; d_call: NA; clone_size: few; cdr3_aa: CASSLAIGRGYGYTF; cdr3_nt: TGTGCCAGCAGCTTAGCGATAGGGAGAGGCTATGGCTACACCTTC
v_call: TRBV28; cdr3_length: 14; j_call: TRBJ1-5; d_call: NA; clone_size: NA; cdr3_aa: CASSFPQGNQPQHF; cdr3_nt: TGTGCCAGCAGTTTCCCCCAGGGCAATCAGCCCCAGCATTTT
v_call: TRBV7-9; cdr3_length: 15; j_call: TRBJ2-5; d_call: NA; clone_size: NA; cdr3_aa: CASSYGTPWVETQYF; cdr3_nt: TGTGCCAGCAGCTACGGGACGCCATGGGTGGAGACCCAGTACTTC
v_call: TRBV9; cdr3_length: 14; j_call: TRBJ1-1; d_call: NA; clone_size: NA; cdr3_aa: CASSEAGRNTEAFF; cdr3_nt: TGTGCCAGCAGCGAGGCAGGGCGGAACACTGAAGCTTTCTTT
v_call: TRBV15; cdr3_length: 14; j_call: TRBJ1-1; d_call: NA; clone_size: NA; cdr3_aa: CATSTLGGNTEAFF; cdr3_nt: TGTGCCACCAGTACTTTAGGGGGAAACACTGAAGCTTTCTTT
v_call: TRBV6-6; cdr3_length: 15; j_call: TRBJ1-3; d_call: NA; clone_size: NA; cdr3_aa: CASTLLGGGGNTIYF; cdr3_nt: TGTGCCAGCACCCTTTTGGGGGGGGGAGGAAACACCATATATTTT
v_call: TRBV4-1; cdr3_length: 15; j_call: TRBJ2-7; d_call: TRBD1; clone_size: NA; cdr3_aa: CASSEEDRGSYEQYF; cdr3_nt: TGCGCCAGCAGCGAAGAGGACAGGGGCTCCTACGAGCAGTACTTC
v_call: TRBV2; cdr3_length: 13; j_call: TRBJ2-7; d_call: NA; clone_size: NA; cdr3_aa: CASSVEGVVEQYF; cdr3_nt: TGTGCCAGCAGTGTGGAGGGGGTAGTCGAGCAGTACTTC
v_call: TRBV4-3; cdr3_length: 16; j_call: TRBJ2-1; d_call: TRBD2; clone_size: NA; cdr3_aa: CASSQTSGTTYNEQFF; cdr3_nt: TGCGCCAGCAGCCAAACGTCCGGGACTACCTACAATGAGCAGTTCTTC
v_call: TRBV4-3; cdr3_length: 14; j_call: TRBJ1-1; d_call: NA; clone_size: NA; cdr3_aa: CASSRTPSDTEAFF; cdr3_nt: TGCGCCAGCAGCCGGACACCTTCGGACACTGAAGCTTTCTTT
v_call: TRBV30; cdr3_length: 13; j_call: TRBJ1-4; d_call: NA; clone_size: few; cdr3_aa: CAWSVSGSEKLFF; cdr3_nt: TGTGCCTGGAGTGTATCTGGCAGTGAAAAACTGTTTTTT
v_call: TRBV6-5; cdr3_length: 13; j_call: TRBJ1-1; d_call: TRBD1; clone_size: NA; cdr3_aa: CASSRDRGLEAFF; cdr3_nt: TGTGCCAGCAGTCGAGACAGGGGCCTTGAAGCTTTCTTT
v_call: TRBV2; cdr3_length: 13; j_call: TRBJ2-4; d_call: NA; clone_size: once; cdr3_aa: CASRLEAKNIQYF; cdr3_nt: TGTGCCAGCAGACTAGAAGCCAAAAACATTCAGTACTTC
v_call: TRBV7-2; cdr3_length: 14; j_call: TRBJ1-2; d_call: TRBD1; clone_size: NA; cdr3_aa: CASRPRQGGYGYTF; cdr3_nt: TGTGCCAGCAGACCCCGACAGGGTGGCTATGGCTACACCTTC
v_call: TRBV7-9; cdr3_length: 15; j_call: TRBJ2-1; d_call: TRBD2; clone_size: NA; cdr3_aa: CASSFQVRGLADQFF; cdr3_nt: TGTGCCAGCAGCTTCCAAGTACGGGGACTAGCGGATCAGTTCTTC
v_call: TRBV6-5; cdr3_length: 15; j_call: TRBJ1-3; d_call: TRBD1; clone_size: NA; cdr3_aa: CASSFSGGIGNTIYF; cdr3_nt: TGTGCCAGCAGTTTTTCAGGGGGCATTGGAAACACCATATATTTT
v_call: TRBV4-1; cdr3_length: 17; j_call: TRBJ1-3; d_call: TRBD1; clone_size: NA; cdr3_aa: CASSHPSDRDGGNTIYF; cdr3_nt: TGCGCCAGCAGCCATCCCTCGGACAGGGACGGGGGAAACACCATATATTTT
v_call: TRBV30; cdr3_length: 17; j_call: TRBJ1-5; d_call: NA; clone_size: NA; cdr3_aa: CAWSAVGTPFSNQPQHF; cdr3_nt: TGTGCCTGGAGTGCAGTAGGGACACCCTTTAGCAATCAGCCCCAGCATTTT
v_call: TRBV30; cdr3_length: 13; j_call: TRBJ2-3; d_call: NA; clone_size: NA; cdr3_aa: CAWSVQSTDTQYF; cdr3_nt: TGTGCCTGGAGTGTACAAAGCACAGATACGCAGTATTTT
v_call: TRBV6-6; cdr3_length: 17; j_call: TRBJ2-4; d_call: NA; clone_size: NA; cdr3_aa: CASSPRGTGPAKNIQYF; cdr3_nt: TGTGCCAGCAGTCCCCGCGGCACAGGACCAGCCAAAAACATTCAGTACTTC
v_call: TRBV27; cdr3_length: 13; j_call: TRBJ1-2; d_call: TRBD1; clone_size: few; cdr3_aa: CASSPGGGYGYTF; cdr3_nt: TGTGCCAGCAGCCCAGGGGGCGGGTATGGCTACACCTTC
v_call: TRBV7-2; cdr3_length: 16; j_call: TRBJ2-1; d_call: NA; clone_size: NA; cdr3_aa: CASSLPGLGSYNEQFF; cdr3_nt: TGTGCCAGCAGCTTACCCGGATTAGGCTCCTACAATGAGCAGTTCTTC
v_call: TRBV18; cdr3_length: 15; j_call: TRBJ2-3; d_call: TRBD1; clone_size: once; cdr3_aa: CASSKTGQGIDTQYF; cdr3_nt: TGTGCCAGCTCAAAGACTGGACAGGGGATAGATACGCAGTATTTT
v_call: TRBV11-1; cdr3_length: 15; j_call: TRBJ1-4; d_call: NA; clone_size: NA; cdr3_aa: CASSSNRERGEKLFF; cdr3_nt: TGTGCCAGCAGCTCGAACCGGGAGAGGGGTGAAAAACTGTTTTTT
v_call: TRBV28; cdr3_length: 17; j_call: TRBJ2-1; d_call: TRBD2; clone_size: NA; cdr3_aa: CASSPPGTSGTYNEQFF; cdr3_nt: TGTGCCAGCAGTCCCCCAGGGACTAGCGGTACATACAATGAGCAGTTCTTC
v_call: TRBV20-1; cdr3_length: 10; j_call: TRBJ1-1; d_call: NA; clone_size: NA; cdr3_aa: CSASSGEAFF; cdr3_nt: TGCAGTGCTAGTTCGGGTGAAGCTTTCTTT
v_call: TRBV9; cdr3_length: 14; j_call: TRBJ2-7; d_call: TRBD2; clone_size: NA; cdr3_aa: CASSVRTSSYEQYF; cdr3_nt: TGTGCCAGCAGCGTAAGGACTAGCTCCTACGAGCAGTACTTC
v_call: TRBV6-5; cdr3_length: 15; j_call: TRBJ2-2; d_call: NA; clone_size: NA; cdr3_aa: CASRTVGGNTGELFF; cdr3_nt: TGTGCCAGTAGGACAGTCGGAGGGAACACCGGGGAGCTGTTTTTT
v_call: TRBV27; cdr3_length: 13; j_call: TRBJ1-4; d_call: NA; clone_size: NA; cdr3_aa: CASGSHPPEKLFF; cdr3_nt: TGTGCCAGCGGATCCCACCCCCCGGAAAAACTGTTTTTT
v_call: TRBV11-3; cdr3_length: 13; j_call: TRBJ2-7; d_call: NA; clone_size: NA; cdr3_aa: CASSHPGGDEQYF; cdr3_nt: TGTGCCAGCAGCCATCCAGGGGGGGACGAGCAGTACTTC
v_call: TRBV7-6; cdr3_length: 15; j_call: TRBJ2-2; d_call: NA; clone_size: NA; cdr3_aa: CASSLEFSPRGELFF; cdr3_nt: TGTGCCAGCAGCTTAGAATTTTCTCCTAGGGGGGAGCTGTTTTTT
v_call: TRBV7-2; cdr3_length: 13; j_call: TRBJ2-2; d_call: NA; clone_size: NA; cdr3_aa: CASNPSGSGELFF; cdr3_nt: TGTGCCAGCAACCCCTCGGGTTCCGGGGAGCTGTTTTTT
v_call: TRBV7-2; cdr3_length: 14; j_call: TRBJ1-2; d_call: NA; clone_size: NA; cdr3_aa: CASSDGLPNYGYTF; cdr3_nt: TGTGCCAGCAGCGATGGACTGCCGAACTATGGCTACACCTTC
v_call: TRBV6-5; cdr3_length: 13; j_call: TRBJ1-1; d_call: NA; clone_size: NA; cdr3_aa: CASILQADTEAFF; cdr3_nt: TGTGCCAGCATTCTCCAGGCGGACACTGAAGCTTTCTTT
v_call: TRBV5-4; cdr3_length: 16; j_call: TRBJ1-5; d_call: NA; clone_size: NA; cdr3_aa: CASSLDSPSGNQPQHF; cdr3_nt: TGTGCCAGCAGCTTGGACAGTCCTTCGGGCAATCAGCCCCAGCATTTT
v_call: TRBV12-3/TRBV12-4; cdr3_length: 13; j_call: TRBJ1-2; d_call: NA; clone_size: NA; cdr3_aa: CASSPRDDYGYTF; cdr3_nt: TGTGCCAGCAGTCCCCGGGACGACTATGGCTACACCTTC
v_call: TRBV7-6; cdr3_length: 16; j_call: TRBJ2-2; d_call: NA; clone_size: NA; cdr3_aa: CASSLALRRDTGELFF; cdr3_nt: TGTGCCAGCAGCTTAGCGCTACGGCGGGACACCGGGGAGCTGTTTTTT
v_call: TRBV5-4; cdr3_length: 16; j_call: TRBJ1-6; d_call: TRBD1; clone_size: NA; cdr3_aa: CASSTDRVDYNSPLHF; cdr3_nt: TGTGCCAGCAGCACTGACAGGGTCGACTATAATTCACCCCTCCACTTT
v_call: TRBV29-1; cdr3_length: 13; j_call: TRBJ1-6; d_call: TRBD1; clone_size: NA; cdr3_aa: CSARQGSDSPLHF; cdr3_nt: TGCAGCGCTAGACAGGGTTCGGATTCACCCCTCCACTTT
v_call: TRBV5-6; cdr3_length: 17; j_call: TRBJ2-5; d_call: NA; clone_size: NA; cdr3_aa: CASGPTETHRLQETQYF; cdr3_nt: TGTGCCAGCGGGCCAACTGAAACCCACAGGCTCCAAGAGACCCAGTACTTC